The entry that follows covers one TCR beta chain sequence. The antigen is unknown. The study ran its PCR with 60 Vbeta and 13 Jbeta primers. The method was immunoSEQ multiplex PCR; TCRdb's version includes in-frame clones alone and lacks a portion of them. The table records over 130,000 clones, around 74% of them present only once. This sample is drawn from a study of cytomegalovirus exposure and HLA in healthy donors. General study findings and limits: A later analysis found most CMV-associated TCR beta chains apparently HLA-restricted. When analyzed later, a missense DCLRE1C variant was found to be linked to TCR beta V- and J-gene trimming. Most TCR beta V segments were productive about 87% or about 30% of the time in an earlier analysis.

This CDR3 has 15 residues. V dropped 5 bases and J dropped 2 bases, with 16 bases sitting between them. Germline values: CDR1 MNHNS, CDR2 SASEGT. This TCR was recovered from a man in his fifties in good health and CMV-seropositive. This sequence joins TRBV6-1 and TRBJ2-7; D is possibly TRBD1 (8 bases). The sample comprised PBMCs. CDR3 nucleotide sequence: TGTGCCAGCAGTAAGGGAGGGACAGGAGCCTACGAGCAGTACTTC. Translated, it gives CASSKGGTGAYEQYF.